This T cell receptor beta chain was captured in a study of blood T cell repertoires in COVID-19. The V gene end was trimmed by 0 bases and the J gene end by 5 bases; junction bases not matched to a gene: 8. The V gene's germline CDR1 is SGDLS and CDR2 YYNGEE. The CDR3 sequence is 16 residues long. Repertoires were generated with immunoSEQ multiplex PCR, while TCRdb's copy carries only in-frame clones and drops some. The sample holds approximately 50,000 clones, over 90% seen once. The TCR comes from a man between 45 and 60 years old with active COVID-19. The V gene is TRBV9, the J gene TRBJ2-4; 7 bases align to TRBD1. The sample was peripheral blood. Here the CDR3 DNA reads TGTGCCAGCAGCGTAGCTGAGGGGGCAGGCCAAAACATTCAGTACTTC. It is translated as CASSVAEGAGQNIQYF.